Described below is a single T cell receptor (beta chain) sequence and its context. Its cognate antigen is unknown. CDR1 LNHNV and CDR2 YYDKDF come from the germline V gene (reference sequence). The V and J ends lost 1 base and 0 bases respectively, with 9 bases between them. The CDR3 consists of 16 residues. This entry belongs to a study of OX40 agonist ivuxolimab in advanced cancers. Study-level background: Patient treatment consisted of intravenous ivuxolimab administration every 2 weeks at 0.01 to 10 mg/kg. Study-wide results and limits: There were, on average, more expanded clones in CD8+ T cells than in CD4+.

The protocol was immunoSEQ multiplex PCR, while the TCRdb copy is restricted to in-frame clones and leaves out a portion. The sample lists some 21,000 clones, roughly 71% occurring once. This TCR was recovered from an adult with an advanced solid tumor such as melanoma, head and neck, liver or kidney cancer. The starting material was CD4+ or CD8+ T cells sorted from blood, obtained in a trial of the OX40 agonist ivuxolimab. The rearrangement links TRBV15 to TRBJ2-2; D call uncertain. The CDR3 loop is CATSRVGPPNTGELFF. In DNA form, the CDR3 reads TGTGCCACCAGCAGAGTCGGTCCCCCGAACACCGGGGAGCTGTTTTTT. Variable domain in full (rest from reference TRBV15 and TRBJ2-2): DAMVIQNPRYQVTQFGKPVTLSCSQTLNHNVMYWYQQKSSQAPKLLFHYYDKDFNNEADTPDNFQSRRPNTSFCFLDIRSPGLGDTAMYLCATSRVGPPNTGELFFGEGSRLTVL.